This T cell receptor (beta chain) was observed in a study of CD8 T cells in ankylosing spondylitis. Points from the study as a whole: Matched ankylosing spondylitis synovial fluid reportedly contained a significantly enriched population of disease-linked clones.

Concerning this clonotype: No antigen is known for it.

TCRdb itself ran the 5' RACE reads through MiXCR, one entry per CDR3 protein. In the table there are some 270,000 distinct CDR3 sequences, about 30% of which are singletons. V dropped 4 bases and J dropped 4 bases, with 12 bases sitting between them. The CDR3 contains 13 residues. Germline CDR1 and CDR2: SGHDT and YYEEEE. Sequenced: blood, either unsorted or a sorted T cell fraction (not recorded which). The sequence was obtained from a male donor with ankylosing spondylitis or in good health (not recorded which). The chain combines TRBV5-6 with TRBJ2-7; the D gene is possibly TRBD2 (6 bases). The CDR3 protein is CASSAGPRYEQYF. Written as DNA, the CDR3 is TGTGCCAGCAGCGCGGGACCGCGATACGAGCAGTACTTC.